This T cell receptor beta chain was sequenced during a study of T cells in women clearing cervical HPV infection. The repertoire was sequenced with immunoSEQ multiplex PCR; TCRdb's copy has only in-frame clones and lacks some. In total, the table holds fewer than 40,000 clones. The CDR3 covers 14 residues. CDR1 and CDR2 (germline): SNHLY, FYNNEI. J was trimmed by 5 bases and V by 3 bases; bases with no gene match: 4. With regard to this clone: Read data end 3 residues before the CDR3 end; the end is taken from the germline J gene.

Sequencing was performed on blood buffy coat. This receptor was identified in a woman between 18 and 69 years old with a cervical HPV16 infection that either progressed to CIN3+ or cleared (not recorded which). The chain has TRBV2 and TRBJ1-1; 9 bases agree with TRBD1. The CDR3 loop is CASSDTTGGTEAFF. Incomplete CDR3 DNA: TGTGCCAGCAGTGATACGACAGGGGGGACTGAA.